These T cell receptor beta chains were read from a single sample in a study of blood T cell repertoires in COVID-19. Libraries were prepared by immunoSEQ multiplex PCR; TCRdb keeps only in-frame clonotypes and omits some of them. The table lists about 160,000 clones, roughly 90% of them singletons. Sequenced material: peripheral blood. These receptors came from a man between 18 and 35 years old with acute or convalescent COVID-19. Each CDR3 is given with its conserved first and last residue. The D gene is left open where the match is weak. The size field is filled for only some rows; it gives once, few, many or a size class.

clone_size	d_call	v_call	j_call	cdr3_nt	cdr3_aa
-	-	TRBV19	TRBJ1-2	TGTGCCAGTAGGAACAGGGAGAATGGCTACACCTTC	CASRNRENGYTF
-	TRBD1	TRBV2	TRBJ1-5	TGTGCCAGCAGCGAAAGGGGGCGTGGGGTCAATCAGCCCCAGCATTTT	CASSERGRGVNQPQHF
few	TRBD2	TRBV7-9	TRBJ2-7	TGTGCCAGCAGCTTAATAGCGGGAGTGGTCGAGCAGTACTTC	CASSLIAGVVEQYF
once	TRBD1	TRBV6-5	TRBJ1-1	TGTGCCAGCAGCCGCACAGGGGGCACGTACACTGAAGCTTTCTTT	CASSRTGGTYTEAFF
-	TRBD1	TRBV5-1	TRBJ2-7	TGCGCCAGCAGCTTGGTAGGACAGGGGGCGTCCTACGAGCAGTACTTC	CASSLVGQGASYEQYF
-	-	TRBV12-3/TRBV12-4	TRBJ1-4	TGTGCCAGCAGTTTGGGGAGAGGGGAAAAACTGTTTTTT	CASSLGRGEKLFF
-	-	TRBV4-1	TRBJ1-1	TGCGCCAGCAGCCAAGATCGTACTATGTACACTGAAGCTTTCTTT	CASSQDRTMYTEAFF
-	-	TRBV6-5	TRBJ2-7	TGTGCCAGCAGTCCCCTTTGGACAGTCTCCTACGAGCAGTACTTC	CASSPLWTVSYEQYF
-	-	TRBV28	TRBJ1-1	TGTGCCAGCAGTTTATCCGGGGGACCATTCACCAGTGGGAACACTGAAGCTTTCTTT	CASSLSGGPFTSGNTEAFF
-	-	TRBV6-5	TRBJ2-2	TGTGCCAGCAGTTACGGGACTCCCGGGGGCACCGGGGAGCTGTTTTTT	CASSYGTPGGTGELFF
-	TRBD1	TRBV5-4	TRBJ1-5	TGTGCCAGCAGCTTGATTCCCGGACAGGGAGAACAGCCCCAGCATTTT	CASSLIPGQGEQPQHF
-	-	TRBV27	TRBJ1-2	TGTGCCAGCGGACAGCCTAACTATGGCTACACCTTC	CASGQPNYGYTF
-	TRBD1	TRBV19	TRBJ1-2	TGTGCCACTCGGACAGGAGACAATAACTATGGCTACACCTTC	CATRTGDNNYGYTF
-	-	TRBV15	TRBJ2-7	TGTGCCACCAGCAGAGACCTTGGGGCGAACTACGAGCAGTACTTC	CATSRDLGANYEQYF
few	TRBD1	TRBV13	TRBJ1-1	TGTGCCAGCAGCTTGACAGGGGGGAACACTGAAGCTTTCTTT	CASSLTGGNTEAFF
-	-	TRBV7-7	TRBJ2-2	TGTGCCAGCAGCTTAGTAGCCGGAGCGAACACCGGGGAGCTGTTTTTT	CASSLVAGANTGELFF
-	-	TRBV19	TRBJ1-5	TGTGCCAGTAGTAGAGGGTCTCAATTGGGTCAGCCCCAGCATTTT	CASSRGSQLGQPQHF
-	-	TRBV20-1	TRBJ2-1	TGCAGTGCTGGCCGGGACACCGAGCAGTTCTTC	CSAGRDTEQFF
few	TRBD1	TRBV6-6	TRBJ2-7	TGTGCCAGCAGTTCTGGGACAGGGGGCGAGCAGTACTTC	CASSSGTGGEQYF
-	-	TRBV9	TRBJ2-3	TGTGCCAGCAGCGTAGTGGATGTTCGGGGAATGGGGAGCACAGATACGCAGTATTTT	CASSVVDVRGMGSTDTQYF
-	-	TRBV18	TRBJ1-6	TGTGCCAGCTCACTCGACAGAAATAATTCACCCCTCCACTTT	CASSLDRNNSPLHF
-	-	TRBV27	TRBJ1-2	TGTGCCAGCAGTTTAGCGGGTTCTAACTATGGCTACACCTTC	CASSLAGSNYGYTF
-	-	TRBV1	TRBJ1-5	TGCACCAGCCCGGGACAAGAAACCTTATATAGCAATCAGCCCCAGCATTTT	CTSPGQETLYSNQPQHF
-	-	TRBV6-2/TRBV6-3	TRBJ2-3	TGTGCCAGCAGTCTCAGGGTGGATACGCAGTATTTT	CASSLRVDTQYF
-	-	TRBV23-1	TRBJ2-5	TGCGCCAGCACCCGGTCTCGGGGGTACCAAGAGACCCAGTACTTC	CASTRSRGYQETQYF
once	TRBD1	TRBV24-1	TRBJ2-1	TGTGCCACCCAACCGGGACAGGGGTACAATGAGCAGTTCTTC	CATQPGQGYNEQFF
-	-	TRBV9	TRBJ1-5	TGTGCCAGCAGCACAGATGGGAGGGCAGCAAATCAGCCCCAGCATTTT	CASSTDGRAANQPQHF
-	-	TRBV6-2/TRBV6-3	TRBJ1-1	TGTGCCAGCAGTTATACGGGGGGCGGTGGCCCTGAAGCTTTCTTT	CASSYTGGGGPEAFF
-	-	TRBV18	TRBJ1-5	TGTGCCAGCTCACCGCCGGGGACTCGCAATCAGCCCCAGCATTTT	CASSPPGTRNQPQHF
-	TRBD1	TRBV23-1	TRBJ1-5	TGCGCCAGCAGTCAATCAAGGGGGCGCAGGCAGCATTTT	CASSQSRGRRQHF
-	-	TRBV6-2/TRBV6-3	TRBJ2-2	TGTGCCAGCAGTTACTCCATTGGCTTGGGACACCTAAACACCGGGGAGCTGTTTTTT	CASSYSIGLGHLNTGELFF
-	-	TRBV30	TRBJ1-2	TGTGCCTGGAGTGTACAGGGTCCTGGCTACACCTTC	CAWSVQGPGYTF
once	TRBD2	TRBV27	TRBJ2-1	TGTGCCAGCAGTTTATTTGGCGGGAGTGTCACCTACAATGAGCAGTTCTTC	CASSLFGGSVTYNEQFF
-	TRBD2	TRBV6-1	TRBJ2-1	TGTGCCAGCAGTGGACCTCCGGGGGGGATAAGAGACAATGAGCAGTTCTTC	CASSGPPGGIRDNEQFF
-	-	TRBV15	TRBJ1-5	TGTGCCACCAGCAGAGATAGGCAGGGGAGTAGCAATCAGCCCCAGCATTTT	CATSRDRQGSSNQPQHF
once	-	TRBV2	TRBJ1-2	TGTGCCAGCAGTGAAGAGCGGTTCGGCTACACCTTC	CASSEERFGYTF
-	-	TRBV7-8	TRBJ2-7	TGTGCCAGCAGCCTCTCGTGGAGGGAATACGAGCAGTACTTC	CASSLSWREYEQYF
-	-	TRBV19	TRBJ1-2	TGTGCCAGTAGTATAAGAGGCGATCCCCCCTATGGCTACACCTTC	CASSIRGDPPYGYTF
once	-	TRBV27	TRBJ1-6	TGTGCCAGCAGTTCAGACAGAAGCAATTCACCCCTCCACTTT	CASSSDRSNSPLHF
few	TRBD1	TRBV29-1	TRBJ1-3	TGCAGCGTTGTCGAGACAGGGACTGGAAACACCATATATTTT	CSVVETGTGNTIYF
-	TRBD1	TRBV5-6	TRBJ1-6	TGTGCCAGCGCCCCAGGGGGCTATAATTCACCCCTCCACTTT	CASAPGGYNSPLHF